This T cell receptor (beta chain) stems from a study of blood T cell repertoires in COVID-19. Study-wide background: Samples came from the United States, Italy and Spain, spanning acute and convalescent COVID-19. T cells, B-cell-depleted T cells, or PBMCs provided the cDNA or gDNA that served as material.

Methods used by the authors: Nucleated cell number was recorded as an estimate derived from reference gene primer amplification. Some clones are missing from TCRdb's copy, which holds only in-frame ones; the method was immunoSEQ multiplex PCR. The V and J calls and the clone size are those of that table, but D and trimming were determined from the DNA. The sample contains around 80,000 clones, roughly 90% of which appear only once. The CDR3 consists of 16 residues. The V end lost 1 base, the J end lost 5 bases, and 15 bases lay between the germline ends. From germline, CDR1 is SGHVS and CDR2 FNYEAQ. The chain is built from TRBV7-6 and TRBJ1-5; weak D call: TRBD1 (5 bases). The sequence derives from a woman older than 75 with acute or convalescent COVID-19. Sequencing was done on a sample of peripheral blood. The CDR3 loop reads CASSLGPGGEDQPQHF. The CDR3 coding sequence is TGTGCCAGCAGCTTAGGGCCGGGGGGGGAGGATCAGCCCCAGCATTTT. The whole variable domain, filled in from reference TRBV7-6 and TRBJ1-5, reads GAGVSQSPRYKVTKRGQDVALRCDPISGHVSLYWYRQALGQGPEFLTYFNYEAQQDKSGLPNDRFSAERPEGSISTLTIQRTEQRDSAMYRCASSLGPGGEDQPQHFGDGTRLSIL.